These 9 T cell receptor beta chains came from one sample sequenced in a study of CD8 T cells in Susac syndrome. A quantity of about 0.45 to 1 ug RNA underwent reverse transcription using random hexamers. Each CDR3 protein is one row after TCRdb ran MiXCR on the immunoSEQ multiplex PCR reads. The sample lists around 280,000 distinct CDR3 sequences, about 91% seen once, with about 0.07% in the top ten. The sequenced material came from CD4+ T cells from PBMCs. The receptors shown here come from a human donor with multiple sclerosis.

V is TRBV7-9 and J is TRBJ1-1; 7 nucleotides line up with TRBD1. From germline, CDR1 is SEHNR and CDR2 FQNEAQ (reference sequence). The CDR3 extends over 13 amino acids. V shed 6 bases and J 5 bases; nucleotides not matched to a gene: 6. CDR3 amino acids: CASRPGTETEAFF. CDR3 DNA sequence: TGTGCCAGCAGACCAGGGACAGAGACTGAAGCTTTCTTT.

The CDR3 sequence is CASSLGQRRYEQYF. In nucleotides, the CDR3 is TGCGCCAGCTCTTTGGGACAGAGACGCTACGAGCAGTACTTC. The rearrangement joins TRBV5-1 to TRBJ2-7, with 7 bases aligning to TRBD1. Trimming at V came to 7 bases and at J to 3 bases, leaving 10 bases not matched to a gene. Germline V CDR1 and CDR2: SGHRS, YFSETQ. The CDR3 has 14 amino acids.

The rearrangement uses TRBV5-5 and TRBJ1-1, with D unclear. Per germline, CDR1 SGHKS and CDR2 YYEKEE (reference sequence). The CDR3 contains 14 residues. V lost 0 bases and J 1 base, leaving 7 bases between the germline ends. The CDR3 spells CASSLGMRNTEAFF. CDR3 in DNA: TGTGCCAGCAGCTTGGGGATGAGGAACACTGAAGCTTTCTTT.

The CDR3 DNA follows: TGTGCCAGCAGCTACCCCGACGGTTATGGCTACACCTTC. Amino acid sequence: CASSYPDGYGYTF. The genes are TRBV7-9 and TRBJ1-2, with D hard to call. CDR1 and CDR2 from the germline V gene are SEHNR and FQNEAQ (reference sequence). The length of the CDR3 is 13 residues. V was trimmed by 4 bases and J by 5 bases, leaving 11 bases between them.

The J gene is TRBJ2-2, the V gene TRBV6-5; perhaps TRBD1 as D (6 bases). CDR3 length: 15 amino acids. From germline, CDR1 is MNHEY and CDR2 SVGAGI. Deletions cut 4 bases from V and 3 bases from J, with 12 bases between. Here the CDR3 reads CASSFNRQDTGELFF. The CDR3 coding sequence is TGTGCCAGCAGTTTTAATCGACAGGACACCGGGGAGCTGTTTTTT.

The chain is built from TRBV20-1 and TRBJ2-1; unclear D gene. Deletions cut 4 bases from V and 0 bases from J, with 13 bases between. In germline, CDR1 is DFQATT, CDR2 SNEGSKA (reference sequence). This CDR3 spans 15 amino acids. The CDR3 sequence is CSATLPTSSYNEQFF. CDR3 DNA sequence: TGCAGTGCTACCCTTCCCACCAGCTCCTACAATGAGCAGTTCTTC.

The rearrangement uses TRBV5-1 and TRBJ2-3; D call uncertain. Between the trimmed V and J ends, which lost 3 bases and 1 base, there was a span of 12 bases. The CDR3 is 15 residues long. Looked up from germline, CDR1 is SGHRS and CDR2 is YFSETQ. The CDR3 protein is CASSSEWRGTDTQYF. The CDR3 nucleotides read TGCGCCAGCAGCTCCGAGTGGAGAGGCACAGATACGCAGTATTTT. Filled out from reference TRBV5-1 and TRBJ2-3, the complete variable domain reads KAGVTQTPRYLIKTRGQQVTLSCSPISGHRSVSWYQQTPGQGLQFLFEYFSETQRNKGNFPGRFSGRQFSNSRSEMNVSTLELGDSALYLCASSSEWRGTDTQYFGPGTRLTVL.

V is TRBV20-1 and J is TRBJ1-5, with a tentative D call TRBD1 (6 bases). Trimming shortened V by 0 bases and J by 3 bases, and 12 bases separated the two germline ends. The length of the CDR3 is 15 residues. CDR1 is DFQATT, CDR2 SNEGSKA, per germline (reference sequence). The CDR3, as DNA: TGCAGTGCTAGAGATGGGGGACATGCCAATCAGCCCCAGCATTTT. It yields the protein CSARDGGHANQPQHF.

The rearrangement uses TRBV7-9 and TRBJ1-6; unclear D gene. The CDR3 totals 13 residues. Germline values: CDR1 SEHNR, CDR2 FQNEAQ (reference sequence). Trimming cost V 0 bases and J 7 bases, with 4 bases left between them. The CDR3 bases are TGTGCCAGCAGCTTAGCCCCGAATTCACCCCTCCACTTT. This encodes CASSLAPNSPLHF.